This T cell receptor beta chain was found in a study of long-term antiretroviral therapy in people with HIV. Study-wide findings and caveats: Pre-ART clonal expansions dominated every time point's repertoire.

On this clone itself: Its antigen is not known.

Survey-level immunoSEQ v3.0 assays were run. Generated by immunoSEQ multiplex PCR, the TCRdb table keeps only in-frame clones and is missing some. The table has tens of thousands of clones, roughly four fifths seen once. Each participant with HIV received care in the United States. This TCR came from a man in his fifties or sixties with HIV. The sequencing here drew on unsorted PBMCs, taken 0.4 years after starting antiretroviral therapy.

This CDR3 is CASSFHDGSGGYTF. The DNA of the CDR3 is TGTGCCAGCAGTTTCCATGACGGGAGTGGGGGCTACACCTTC. The J gene is TRBJ1-2, the V gene TRBV27; D not certain. CDR3 size: 14 residues. Trimming took off 3 bases at V and 8 bases at J, with 16 bases between the two ends. Germline CDR1 and CDR2: MNHEY and SMNVEV (reference sequence).